This T cell receptor beta chain was retrieved from a study of lymphopenia after photon versus proton radiotherapy (dated by TCRdb to the late 2010s). Broadly, across the study: The immunological effects of photon versus proton radiation therapy were compared in patients with gastrointestinal tumors who developed high-grade lymphopenia. The 20 or so patients in the cohort had gastrointestinal tumors, were treated with either photon or proton therapy, and subsequently developed lymphopenia. The goal of the study was to characterize the differences between the two radiation modalities in how they affect the immune system. Points the paper makes about the study in general: The survival association was examined only in patients who died, and the authors described better survival with proton therapy as a possibility, not as a demonstrated result. Across the cohort, a larger post-nadir drop in TCR diversity was inversely correlated with overall survival time among patients who died. During treatment, patients who received proton therapy stayed relatively stable, whereas patients who received photon therapy lost naive T cells and TCR diversity and gained effector/memory populations. Once the lymphocyte count had reached its nadir, the repertoires of photon-treated patients showed oligoclonal expansion, particularly of CD8+ Temra cells, and this expansion drove the decline in diversity.

Notes on this clone: What antigen it recognizes has not been identified. No base quality information exists; no much larger clone differs at one position.

Libraries were made using the immunoSEQ multiplex PCR assay. T cell repertoires were profiled by deep sequencing of rearranged TCR beta loci, alongside multiparametric flow cytometry. As stored in TCRdb, this immuneACCESS dataset retains in-frame rearrangements with V and J assigned. A fraction of the clones does not appear; measured against another copy, unresolved V genes explain less than half of the discrepancy, and the remainder lacks a known reason. The sample yields about 64,000 clones; approximately 90% were counted once. Jointly, the top ten make up about 13% of the sample. Measured from the cysteine to the phenylalanine, the CDR3 is 17 residues long. The only DNA kept is the CDR3, 51 bases in frame from the first base. The germline V gene sets CDR1 to SNHLY and CDR2 to FYNNEI. Between the V and J ends, shortened by 3 bases and 0 bases respectively, the junction contains 16 bases.

The sequence was collected from a man at least 80 years old with esophageal cancer. This sequence uses TRBV2 and TRBJ2-3, and the D gene may be TRBD2, 6 bases matching. The sample consisted of peripheral blood, taken from a patient treated with proton-based radiotherapy. In nucleotide form, the sequence is TGTGCCAGCAGTGACCCCGTCGCGGGAACTAGCACAGATACGCAGTATTTT. Its protein product is CASSDPVAGTSTDTQYF. Supplemented by the reference TRBV2 and TRBJ2-3 proteins around the CDR3, the complete variable domain is EPEVTQTPSHQVTQMGQEVILRCVPISNHLYFYWYRQILGQKVEFLVSFYNNEISEKSEIFDDQFSVERPDGSNFTLKIRSTKLEDSAMYFCASSDPVAGTSTDTQYFGPGTRLTVL.